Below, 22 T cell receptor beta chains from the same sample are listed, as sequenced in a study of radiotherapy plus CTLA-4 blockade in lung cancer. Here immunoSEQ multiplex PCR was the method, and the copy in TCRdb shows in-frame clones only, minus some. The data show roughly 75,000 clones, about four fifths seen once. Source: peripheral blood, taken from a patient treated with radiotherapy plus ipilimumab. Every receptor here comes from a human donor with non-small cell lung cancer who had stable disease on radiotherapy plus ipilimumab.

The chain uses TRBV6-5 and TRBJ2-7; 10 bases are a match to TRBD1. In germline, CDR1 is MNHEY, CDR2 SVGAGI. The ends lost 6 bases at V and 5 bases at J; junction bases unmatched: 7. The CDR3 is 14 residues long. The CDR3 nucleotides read TGTGCCAGCAGCAATCGACAGGGGGCCCACGAGCAGTACTTC. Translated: CASSNRQGAHEQYF.

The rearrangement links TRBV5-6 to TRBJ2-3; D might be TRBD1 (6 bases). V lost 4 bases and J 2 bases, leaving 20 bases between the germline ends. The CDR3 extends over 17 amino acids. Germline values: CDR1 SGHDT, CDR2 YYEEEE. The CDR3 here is CASSIRPRGWNTDTQYF. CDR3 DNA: TGTGCCAGCAGCATCCGCCCAAGGGGGTGGAACACAGATACGCAGTATTTT. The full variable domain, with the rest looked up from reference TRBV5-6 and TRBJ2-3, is DAGVTQSPTHLIKTRGQQVTLRCSPKSGHDTVSWYQQALGQGPQFIFQYYEEEERQRGNFPDRFSGHQFPNYSSELNVNALLLGDSALYLCASSIRPRGWNTDTQYFGPGTRLTVL.

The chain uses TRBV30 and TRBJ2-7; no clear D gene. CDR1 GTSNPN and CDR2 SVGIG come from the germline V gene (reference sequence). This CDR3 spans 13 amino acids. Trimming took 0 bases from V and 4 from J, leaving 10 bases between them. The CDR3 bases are TGTGCCTGGAGTGTGGGCCAGGCTTACGAGCAGTACTTC. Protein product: CAWSVGQAYEQYF.

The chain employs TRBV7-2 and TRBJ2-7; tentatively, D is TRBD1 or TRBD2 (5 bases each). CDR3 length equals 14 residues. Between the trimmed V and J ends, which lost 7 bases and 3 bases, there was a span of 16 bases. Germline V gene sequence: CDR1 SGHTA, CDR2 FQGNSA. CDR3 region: CASTTYGALYEQYF. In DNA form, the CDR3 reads TGTGCCAGCACCACCTACGGGGCGCTCTACGAGCAGTACTTC. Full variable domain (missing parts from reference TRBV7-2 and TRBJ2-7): GAGVSQSPSNKVTEKGKDVELRCDPISGHTALYWYRQSLGQGLEFLIYFQGNSAPDKSGLPSDRFSAERTGGSVSTLTIQRTQQEDSAVYLCASTTYGALYEQYFGPGTRLTVT.

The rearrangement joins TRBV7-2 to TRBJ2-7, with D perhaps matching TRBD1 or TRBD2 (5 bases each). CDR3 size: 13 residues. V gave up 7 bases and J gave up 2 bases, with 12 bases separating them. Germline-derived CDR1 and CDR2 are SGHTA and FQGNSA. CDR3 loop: CASTHTGPYEQYF. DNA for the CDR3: TGTGCCAGCACACATACGGGGCCCTACGAGCAGTACTTC.

Written as DNA, the CDR3 is TGTGCCTGGAGCAGGGACCCTCTACAAGAGACCCAGTACTTC. It specifies CAWSRDPLQETQYF. The J gene is TRBJ2-5, the V gene TRBV30; TRBD1 or TRBD2 may be the D gene (5 bases each). This CDR3 comprises 14 residues. Per the germline V gene, CDR1 is GTSNPN and CDR2 is SVGIG (reference sequence). V was cut by 3 bases and J by 2 bases, with 13 bases left in between. Complete variable domain (other parts from reference TRBV30 and TRBJ2-5): SQTIHQWPATLVQPVGSPLSLECTVEGTSNPNLYWYRQAAGRGLQLLFYSVGIGQISSEVPQNLSASRPQDRQFILSSKKLLLSDSGFYLCAWSRDPLQETQYFGPGTRLLVL.

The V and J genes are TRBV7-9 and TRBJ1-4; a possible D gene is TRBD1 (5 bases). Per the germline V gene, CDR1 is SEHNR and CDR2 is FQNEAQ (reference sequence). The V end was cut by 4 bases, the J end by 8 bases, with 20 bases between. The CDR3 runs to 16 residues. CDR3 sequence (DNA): TGTGCCAGCAGCTCCCTAGGGACCGCGGAGAGGGAAAAACTGTTTTTT. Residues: CASSSLGTAEREKLFF.

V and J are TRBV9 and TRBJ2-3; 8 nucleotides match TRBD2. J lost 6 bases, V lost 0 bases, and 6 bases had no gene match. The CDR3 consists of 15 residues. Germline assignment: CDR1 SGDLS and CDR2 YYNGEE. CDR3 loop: CASSVVSRGGDTQYF. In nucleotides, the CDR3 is TGTGCCAGCAGCGTAGTCTCCCGGGGGGGGGATACGCAGTATTTT.

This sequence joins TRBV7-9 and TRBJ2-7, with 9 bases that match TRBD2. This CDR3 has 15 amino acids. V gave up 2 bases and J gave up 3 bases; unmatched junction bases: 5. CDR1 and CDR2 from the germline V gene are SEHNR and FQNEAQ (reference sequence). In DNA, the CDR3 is TGTGCCAGCAGCTTATACGGTAGCGGGAGCTACGAGCAGTACTTC. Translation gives CASSLYGSGSYEQYF.

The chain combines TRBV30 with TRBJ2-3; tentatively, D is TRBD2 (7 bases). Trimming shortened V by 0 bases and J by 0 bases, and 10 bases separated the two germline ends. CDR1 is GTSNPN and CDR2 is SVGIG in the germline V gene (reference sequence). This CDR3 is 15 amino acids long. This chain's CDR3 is CAWSVGGRSTDTQYF. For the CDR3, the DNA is TGTGCCTGGAGTGTGGGGGGGCGGAGCACAGATACGCAGTATTTT.

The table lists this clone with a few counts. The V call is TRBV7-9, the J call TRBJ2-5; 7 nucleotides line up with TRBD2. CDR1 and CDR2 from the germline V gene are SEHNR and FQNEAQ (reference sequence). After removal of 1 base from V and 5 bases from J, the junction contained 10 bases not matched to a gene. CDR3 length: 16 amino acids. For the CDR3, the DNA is TGTGCCAGCAGCTTAGGAGGAGGAGCGGGGCGGGAGACCCAGTACTTC. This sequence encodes CASSLGGGAGRETQYF. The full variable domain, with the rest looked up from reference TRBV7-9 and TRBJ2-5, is DTGVSQNPRHKITKRGQNVTFRCDPISEHNRLYWYRQTLGQGPEFLTYFQNEAQLEKSRLLSDRFSAERPKGSFSTLEIQRTEQGDSAMYLCASSLGGGAGRETQYFGPGTRLLVL.

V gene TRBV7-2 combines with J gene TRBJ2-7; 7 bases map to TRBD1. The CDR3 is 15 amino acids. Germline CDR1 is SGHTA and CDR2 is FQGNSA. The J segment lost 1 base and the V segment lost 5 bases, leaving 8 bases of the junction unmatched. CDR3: CASSPGTAWSYEQYF. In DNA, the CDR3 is TGTGCCAGCAGCCCTGGGACAGCCTGGTCCTACGAGCAGTACTTC.

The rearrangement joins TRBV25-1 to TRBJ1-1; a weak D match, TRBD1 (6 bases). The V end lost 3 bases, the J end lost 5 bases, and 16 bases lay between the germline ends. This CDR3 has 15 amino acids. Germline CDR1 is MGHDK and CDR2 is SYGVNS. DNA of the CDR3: TGTGCCAGCAGTGATGGGGGGGCGGTAGAGACTGAAGCTTTCTTT. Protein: CASSDGGAVETEAFF.

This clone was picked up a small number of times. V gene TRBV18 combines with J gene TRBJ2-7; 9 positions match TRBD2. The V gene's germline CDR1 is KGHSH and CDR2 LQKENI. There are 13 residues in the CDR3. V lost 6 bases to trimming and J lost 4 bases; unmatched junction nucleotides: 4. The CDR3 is CASSRLAGYEQYF. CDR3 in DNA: TGTGCCAGCTCTCGGCTAGCGGGGTACGAGCAGTACTTC.

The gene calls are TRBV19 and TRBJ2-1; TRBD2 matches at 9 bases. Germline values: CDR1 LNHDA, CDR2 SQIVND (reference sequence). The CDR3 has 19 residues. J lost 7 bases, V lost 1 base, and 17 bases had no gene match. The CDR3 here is CASSIVAGGPSLSVNEQFF. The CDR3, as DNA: TGTGCCAGTAGTATAGTGGCGGGGGGGCCGTCCCTTTCGGTGAATGAGCAGTTCTTC.

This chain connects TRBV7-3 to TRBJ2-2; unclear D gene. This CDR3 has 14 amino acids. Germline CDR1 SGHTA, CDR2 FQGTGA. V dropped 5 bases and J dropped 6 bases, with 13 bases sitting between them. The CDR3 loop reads CASSPRARSGELFF. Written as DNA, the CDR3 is TGTGCCAGCAGCCCTAGGGCCCGCTCCGGGGAGCTGTTTTTT.

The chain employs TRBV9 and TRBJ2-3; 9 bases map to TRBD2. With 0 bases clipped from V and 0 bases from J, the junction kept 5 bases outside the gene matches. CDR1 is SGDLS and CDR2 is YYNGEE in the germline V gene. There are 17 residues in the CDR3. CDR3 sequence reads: CASSVAPSGASTDTQYF. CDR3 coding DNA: TGTGCCAGCAGCGTAGCTCCTAGCGGGGCTAGCACAGATACGCAGTATTTT.

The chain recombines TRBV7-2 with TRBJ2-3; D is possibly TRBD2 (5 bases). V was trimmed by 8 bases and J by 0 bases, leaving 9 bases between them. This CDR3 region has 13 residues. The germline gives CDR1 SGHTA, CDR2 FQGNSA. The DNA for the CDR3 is TGTGCCAGCGGATCGGGGAGCACAGATACGCAGTATTTT. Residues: CASGSGSTDTQYF.

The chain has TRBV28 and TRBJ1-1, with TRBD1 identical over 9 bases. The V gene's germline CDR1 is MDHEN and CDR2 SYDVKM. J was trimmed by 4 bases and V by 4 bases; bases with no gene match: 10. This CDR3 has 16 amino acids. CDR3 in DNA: TGTGCCAGCAGTTCCCCTCCGACAGGGGGGAGCACTGAAGCTTTCTTT. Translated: CASSSPPTGGSTEAFF.

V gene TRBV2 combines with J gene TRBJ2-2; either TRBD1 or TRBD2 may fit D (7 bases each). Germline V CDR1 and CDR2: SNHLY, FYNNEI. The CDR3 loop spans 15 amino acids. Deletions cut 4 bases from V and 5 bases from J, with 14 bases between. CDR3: CASSVGQGGTGELFF. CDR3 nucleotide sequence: TGTGCCAGCAGTGTCGGGCAGGGGGGGACCGGGGAGCTGTTTTTT.

CDR3 region: CATIRDRSYNEQFF. The CDR3 DNA reads TGTGCCACCATCCGGGACAGGTCCTACAATGAGCAGTTCTTC. The rearrangement joins TRBV2 to TRBJ2-1, with 8 bases identical to TRBD1. Germline-derived CDR1 and CDR2 are SNHLY and FYNNEI. Trimming cost V 10 bases and J 1 base; bases outside gene matches: 6. This CDR3 contains 14 residues.

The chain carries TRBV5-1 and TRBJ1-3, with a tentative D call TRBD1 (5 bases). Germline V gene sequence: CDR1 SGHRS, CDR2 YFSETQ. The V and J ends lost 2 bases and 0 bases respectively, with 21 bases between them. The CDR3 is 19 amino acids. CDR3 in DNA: TGCGCCAGCAGCTTTTCCCCAGGGATCTCGTCGAGCTCTGGAAACACCATATATTTT. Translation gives CASSFSPGISSSSGNTIYF. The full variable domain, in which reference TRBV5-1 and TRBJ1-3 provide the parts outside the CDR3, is KAGVTQTPRYLIKTRGQQVTLSCSPISGHRSVSWYQQTPGQGLQFLFEYFSETQRNKGNFPGRFSGRQFSNSRSEMNVSTLELGDSALYLCASSFSPGISSSSGNTIYFGEGSWLTVV.